This T cell receptor (beta chain) emerged from a study of T-cell reconstitution after alpha-beta-depleted transplantation in children. Broader study findings: Surviving recipient T cells and thymic progenitors produced the high day-60 TCRbeta diversity seen in some patients. T-cell counts and diversity were attributed mostly to newly produced T cells one year after transplant. Roughly two months post-transplant, alpha-beta T cells reportedly originated from several hundred graft clones that had expanded.

Comments on this clonotype: What it binds is unknown.

Unique molecular identifiers were used in preparing the TCRbeta library. TCRdb called the PCR reads again in MiXCR, with one record for every CDR3 protein. The repertoire holds hundreds of thousands of distinct CDR3 sequences, 20% to 30% seen once, with 4.8% in the top ten. Germline CDR1 and CDR2: KGHSH and LQKENI. The CDR3 runs 13 residues. V lost 4 bases and J lost 5, with 11 bases in between. The sample here was PBMCs, mostly from graft donor cells, taken 360 days after TCRalphabeta/CD19-depleted stem cell transplant. This TCR was recovered from a female patient aged 2-9 years who had a stem cell transplant for congenital amegakaryocytic thrombocytopenia, so the T cells may come from the graft donor. The chain has TRBV18 and TRBJ1-1; a weak D match, TRBD1 (6 bases). The CDR3 nucleotides are TGTGCCAGCTCACGGGGGGCAGGGACTGAAGCTTTCTTT. Translating it yields CASSRGAGTEAFF.